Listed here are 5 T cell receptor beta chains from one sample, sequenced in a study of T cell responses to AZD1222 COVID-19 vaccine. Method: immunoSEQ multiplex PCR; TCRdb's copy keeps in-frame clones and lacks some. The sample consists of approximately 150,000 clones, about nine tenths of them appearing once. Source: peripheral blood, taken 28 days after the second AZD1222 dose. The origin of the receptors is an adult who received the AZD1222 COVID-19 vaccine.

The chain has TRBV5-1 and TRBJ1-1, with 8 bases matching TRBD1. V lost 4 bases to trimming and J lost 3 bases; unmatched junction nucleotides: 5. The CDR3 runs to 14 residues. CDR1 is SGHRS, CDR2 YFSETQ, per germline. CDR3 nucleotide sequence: TGCGCCAGCAGCGTCCAGGGGGCCGACACTGAAGCTTTCTTT. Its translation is CASSVQGADTEAFF.

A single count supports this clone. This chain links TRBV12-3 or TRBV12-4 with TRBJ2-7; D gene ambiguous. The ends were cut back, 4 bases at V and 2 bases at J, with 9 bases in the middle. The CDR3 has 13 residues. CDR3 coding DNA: TGTGCCAGCAGTTCGCACCCACCCTACGAGCAGTACTTC. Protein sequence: CASSSHPPYEQYF.

The CDR3 DNA sequence: TGTGCCAGCAGCACAGAGAATCAGCCCCAGCATTTT. Translation gives CASSTENQPQHF. This chain uses TRBV11-2 with TRBJ1-5, with D unresolved. The CDR3 runs 12 residues. Trimming removed 5 bases from V and 4 bases from J, with 6 bases in between. From germline, CDR1 is SGHAT and CDR2 FQNNGV.

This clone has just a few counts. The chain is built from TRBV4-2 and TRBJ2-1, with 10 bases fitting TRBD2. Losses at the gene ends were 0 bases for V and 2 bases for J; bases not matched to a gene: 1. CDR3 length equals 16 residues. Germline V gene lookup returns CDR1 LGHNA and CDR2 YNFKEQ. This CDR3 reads CASSQESGRAYNEQFF. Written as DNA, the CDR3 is TGTGCCAGCAGCCAAGAGAGCGGGAGGGCCTACAATGAGCAGTTCTTC.

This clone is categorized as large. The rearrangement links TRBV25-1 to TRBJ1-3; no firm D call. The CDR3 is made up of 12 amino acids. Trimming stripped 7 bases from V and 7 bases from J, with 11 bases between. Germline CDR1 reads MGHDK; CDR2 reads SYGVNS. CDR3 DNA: TGTGCCAGCACGGGCCTAGAGAACACCATATATTTT. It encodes CASTGLENTIYF.